The clone carrying this T cell receptor (beta chain) has only a few counts. Its antigen remains unidentified. Included in the TCR beta cDNA libraries were unique molecular identifiers. TCRdb called the PCR reads again in MiXCR, with one record for every CDR3 protein. The sample lists 500,000 to 600,000 distinct CDR3 sequences, 40% to 50% occurring once. Germline V gene lookup returns CDR1 SEHNR and CDR2 FQNEAQ (reference sequence). The CDR3 loop spans 14 amino acids. V was clipped by 4 bases and J by 0 bases, with 9 bases between them. This specimen comes from a study of post-analysis software for immune sequencing data. Overall study findings and caveats: Roughly five TRBV segments, including TRBV5-6, TRBV5-1 and TRBV20-1, were more frequent in patients than controls.

V usage is TRBV7-9 and J usage is TRBJ2-5; D unclear. The TCR originated in a girl aged 5 to 17 with multiple sclerosis. The sequencing sample was made of blood. Here the CDR3 reads CASSSNIYQETQYF. The CDR3 region has the DNA TGTGCCAGCAGCTCGAACATATACCAAGAGACCCAGTACTTC.